This T cell receptor (beta chain) was found in a study of control samples from healthy donors and cancer patients. Method: immunoSEQ multiplex PCR; TCRdb's copy keeps in-frame clones and lacks some. Of about 120,000 clones detected, roughly 92% appear once; the ten largest clones hold less than 0.65%. The CDR3 runs to 13 residues. Trimming pared 4 bases from V and 1 base from J, leaving 7 bases between. CDR1 and CDR2 from the germline V gene are SNHLY and FYNNEI. The chain links TRBV2 to TRBJ1-1, with D uncertain. The sequenced sample was PBMCs. The clonotype comes from a man older than 75 with head and neck cancer. CDR3 residues: CASSARENTEAFF. Here the CDR3 DNA reads TGTGCCAGCAGTGCCCGGGAGAACACTGAAGCTTTCTTT.